The 23 T cell receptor beta chains given below trace back to one sample, sequenced in a study of cytomegalovirus exposure and HLA in healthy donors. 60 Vbeta and 13 Jbeta primers were used in PCR. Generated by immunoSEQ multiplex PCR, the TCRdb table keeps only in-frame clones and is missing some. The sample carries 100,000 or so clones, roughly 75% recorded once. Sequencing was carried out using PBMCs. These receptors were taken from a woman in her late teens or twenties in good health and CMV-seropositive.

This clone was seen only once. The rearrangement links TRBV5-1 to TRBJ2-5; TRBD2 agrees at 8 bases. Gene TRBJ2-7 matches the end of the DNA better, so the J call may be wrong. Germline V gives CDR1 SGHRS, CDR2 YFSETQ. CDR3 length: 16 amino acids. CDR3 nucleotide sequence: TGCGCCAGCAGCTTATCCGGGAACACGGGGGGGTACGAGCAGTACTTC. Translation: CASSLSGNTGGYEQYF.

The V and J genes are TRBV5-6 and TRBJ2-1; TRBD2 aligns across 9 bases. The CDR3 has 15 residues. The V gene's germline CDR1 is SGHDT and CDR2 YYEEEE. With 0 bases clipped from V and 9 bases from J, the junction kept 7 bases outside the gene matches. The CDR3 coding sequence is TGTGCCAGCAGCTTGGGCGGGAGGGCCGCCGGTGAGCAGTTCTTC. It specifies CASSLGGRAAGEQFF.

The chain is built from TRBV2 and TRBJ2-2; 10 bases are a match to TRBD1. Germline lookup yields CDR1 SNHLY and CDR2 FYNNEI. The CDR3 contains 15 residues. Trimming removed 5 bases from V and 5 bases from J; junction bases left unmatched: 5. The CDR3 DNA reads as TGTGCCAGCAGTCTTGACAGGGGGCAGACCGGGGAGCTGTTTTTT. Translation gives CASSLDRGQTGELFF.

V is TRBV18 and J is TRBJ2-5; 8 bases line up with TRBD2. CDR1 is KGHSH and CDR2 is LQKENI in the germline V gene. The CDR3 runs 15 residues. V trimming: 2 bases; J trimming: 5 bases; junction bases outside the gene matches: 7. The CDR3 spells CASSPGSGRGETQYF. CDR3 DNA sequence: TGTGCCAGCTCACCAGGGAGCGGGAGAGGGGAGACCCAGTACTTC.

This chain uses TRBV30 with TRBJ2-7, with TRBD2 matching over 7 bases. V was pared by 1 base and J by 3 bases, with 0 bases of the junction left unmatched. This CDR3 contains 12 residues. Looked up from germline, CDR1 is GTSNPN and CDR2 is SVGIG (reference sequence). CDR3 DNA: TGTGCCTGGAGTGGGGGGGGCTACGAGCAGTACTTC. Protein: CAWSGGGYEQYF.

J is TRBJ2-1 and V is TRBV5-4; possible D gene TRBD1, 5 bases. CDR1 is SGHNT, CDR2 YYREEE, per germline (reference sequence). This CDR3 region has 14 residues. The V gene lost 3 bases and the J gene lost 6 bases, with 13 bases spanning the gap. CDR3 sequence (DNA): TGTGCCAGCAGCTCCGACAGCTTCAGCAATGAGCAGTTCTTC. It yields the protein CASSSDSFSNEQFF. The variable domain in full, completed from reference TRBV5-4 and TRBJ2-1, reads ETGVTQSPTHLIKTRGQQVTLRCSSQSGHNTVSWYQQALGQGPQFIFQYYREEENGRGNFPPRFSGLQFPNYSSELNVNALELDDSALYLCASSSDSFSNEQFFGPGTRLTVL.

V and J are TRBV28 and TRBJ2-1; TRBD2 aligns across 7 bases. The CDR3 runs 15 residues. The V and J ends lost 2 bases and 3 bases, in that order; junction bases with no gene match: 4. CDR1 is MDHEN, CDR2 SYDVKM, per germline. CDR3 DNA: TGTGCCAGCAGTTTAAGTGGACTAGGCTACAATGAGCAGTTCTTC. Protein product: CASSLSGLGYNEQFF.

There are a few counts of this clone. This chain links TRBV18 with TRBJ2-1; tentative D call: TRBD1 (5 bases). The CDR3 covers 12 residues. V dropped 3 bases and J dropped 7 bases, with 7 bases sitting between them. CDR1 is KGHSH and CDR2 is LQKENI in the germline V gene. For the CDR3, the DNA is TGTGCCAGCTCACCCAAGGGGAATGAGCAGTTCTTC. This encodes CASSPKGNEQFF. Full variable domain (missing parts from reference TRBV18 and TRBJ2-1): NAGVMQNPRHLVRRRGQEARLRCSPMKGHSHVYWYRQLPEEGLKFMVYLQKENIIDESGMPKERFSAEFPKEGPSILRIQQVVRGDSAAYFCASSPKGNEQFFGPGTRLTVL.

V is TRBV19 and J is TRBJ2-1, with 8 bases lining up with TRBD2. The J segment lost 10 bases and the V segment lost 4 bases, leaving 12 bases of the junction unmatched. The V gene's germline CDR1 is LNHDA and CDR2 SQIVND (reference sequence). The CDR3 length is 15 residues. CDR3 loop: CASSTGTRSASEQFF. DNA for the CDR3: TGTGCCAGTAGTACCGGGACTAGGAGTGCTAGCGAGCAGTTCTTC. The entire variable domain, with the rest obtained from reference TRBV19 and TRBJ2-1, is as follows: DGGITQSPKYLFRKEGQNVTLSCEQNLNHDAMYWYRQDPGQGLRLIYYSQIVNDFQKGDIAEGYSVSREKKESFPLTVTSAQKNPTAFYLCASSTGTRSASEQFFGPGTRLTVL.

This chain uses TRBV20-1 with TRBJ2-1; no clear D gene. The CDR3 consists of 10 residues. Trimming left V 3 bases short and J 7 bases short, with 4 bases between. Germline V gene lookup returns CDR1 DFQATT and CDR2 SNEGSKA (reference sequence). The CDR3 sequence is CSASFNEQFF. In nucleotides, the CDR3 is TGCAGTGCTAGCTTTAATGAGCAGTTCTTC.

The rearrangement uses TRBV14 and TRBJ1-1; D is undetermined. This CDR3 spans 13 amino acids. Germline V gene lookup returns CDR1 SGHDN and CDR2 FVKESK. V was cut by 5 bases and J by 5 bases, with 12 bases left in between. The CDR3 reads CASSMARTTEAFF. CDR3 in DNA: TGTGCCAGCAGCATGGCCCGAACGACTGAAGCTTTCTTT.

This chain uses TRBV7-6 with TRBJ1-2, with D possibly matching TRBD1 (6 bases). The CDR3 runs to 14 residues. The germline CDR1 and CDR2 sequences are SGHVS and FNYEAQ. V was cut by 1 base and J by 8 bases, with 14 bases left in between. The CDR3 sequence: CASSLGGGRVGYTF. The CDR3 DNA is TGTGCCAGCAGCTTAGGGGGGGGGCGAGTAGGCTACACCTTC.

This clone was detected only a few times. This rearrangement joins TRBV18 to TRBJ2-5, with D uncertain. Trimming shortened V by 3 bases and J by 3 bases, and 8 bases separated the two germline ends. The CDR3 consists of 13 residues. CDR1 and CDR2 from the germline V gene are KGHSH and LQKENI. This chain's CDR3 is CASSPFEKETQYF. In DNA form, the CDR3 reads TGTGCCAGCTCACCCTTTGAGAAAGAGACCCAGTACTTC.

The chain is built from TRBV5-6 and TRBJ1-2; D is unresolved. The germline gives CDR1 SGHDT, CDR2 YYEEEE. The V gene lost 6 bases and the J gene lost 2 bases, with 8 bases spanning the gap. The CDR3 is 12 amino acids. DNA for the CDR3: TGTGCCAGCAACCAGAGGAACTATGGCTACACCTTC. As protein: CASNQRNYGYTF.

The chain uses TRBV30 and TRBJ1-1, with 10 bases that match TRBD1. Losses at the gene ends were 0 bases for V and 5 bases for J; bases not matched to a gene: 3. The CDR3 has 14 amino acids. Germline assignment: CDR1 GTSNPN and CDR2 SVGIG (reference sequence). The CDR3: CAWSVRQGATEAFF. CDR3 nucleotide sequence: TGTGCCTGGAGTGTCAGACAGGGGGCAACTGAAGCTTTCTTT.

The rearrangement uses TRBV9 and TRBJ1-1; D ambiguous. V was cut by 0 bases and J by 4 bases, with 7 bases left in between. CDR1 is SGDLS, CDR2 YYNGEE, per germline. The CDR3 sequence is 13 residues long. The CDR3 coding sequence is TGTGCCAGCAGCGTAGAATCCAGCACTGAAGCTTTCTTT. Amino acid sequence: CASSVESSTEAFF.

This clone has a handful of counts. The CDR3 sequence is CATRQRGQDPEAFF. CDR3 DNA sequence: TGTGCCACCAGACAGAGGGGACAGGACCCTGAAGCTTTCTTT. J is TRBJ1-1 and V is TRBV6-5, with 8 bases that match TRBD1. The CDR3 runs to 14 residues. V was pared by 10 bases and J by 6 bases, with 13 bases of the junction left unmatched. Germline V gene data show CDR1 as MNHEY and CDR2 as SVGAGI.

This chain links TRBV9 with TRBJ2-3; 11 bases are a match to TRBD2. Per germline, CDR1 SGDLS and CDR2 YYNGEE. V was clipped by 4 bases and J by 7 bases; unmatched bases: 5. CDR3 length equals 14 residues. CDR3 in DNA: TGTGCCAGCAGCCCGGGACTAGCGGTGTATACGCAGTATTTT. This encodes CASSPGLAVYTQYF. The variable domain in full, with the rest retrieved from reference TRBV9 and TRBJ2-3, is DSGVTQTPKHLITATGQRVTLRCSPRSGDLSVYWYQQSLDQGLQFLIQYYNGEERAKGNILERFSAQQFPDLHSELNLSSLELGDSALYFCASSPGLAVYTQYFGPGTRLTVL.

The chain joins TRBV28 to TRBJ1-5; TRBD1 agrees at 9 bases. V gave up 7 bases and J gave up 3 bases; unmatched junction bases: 13. This CDR3 is built from 17 residues. Germline loops: CDR1 MDHEN, CDR2 SYDVKM. CDR3: CASTSPRDREDNQPQHF. CDR3 coding DNA: TGTGCCAGCACCTCACCCCGGGACAGGGAGGACAATCAGCCCCAGCATTTT.

The chain joins TRBV2 to TRBJ2-3, with 10 bases fitting TRBD2. The germline gives CDR1 SNHLY, CDR2 FYNNEI. V dropped 3 bases and J dropped 0; count of bases not matched to a gene: 12. The CDR3 sequence is 19 residues long. The CDR3 DNA reads as TGTGCCAGCAGTGAGAGGGGAGCGGGAGGGCAAGCTAGCACAGATACGCAGTATTTT. Protein product: CASSERGAGGQASTDTQYF.

The chain recombines TRBV9 with TRBJ1-1, with unresolved D. This CDR3 comprises 13 residues. Trimming cost V 1 base and J 1 base, with 5 bases left between them. Germline CDR1 reads SGDLS; CDR2 reads YYNGEE. The CDR3 protein is CASSVQANTEAFF. The DNA of the CDR3 is TGTGCCAGCAGCGTACAGGCGAACACTGAAGCTTTCTTT.

This clone appeared a few times. This chain joins TRBV7-2 and TRBJ2-7; no clear D gene. The CDR3 contains 14 residues. The germline gives CDR1 SGHTA, CDR2 FQGNSA. Trimming took 5 bases from V and 0 from J, leaving 11 bases between them. CDR3 amino acids: CASSQTLSSYEQYF. Written as DNA, the CDR3 is TGTGCCAGCAGCCAGACATTGAGCTCCTACGAGCAGTACTTC. The variable domain in full, completed from reference TRBV7-2 and TRBJ2-7, reads GAGVSQSPSNKVTEKGKDVELRCDPISGHTALYWYRQSLGQGLEFLIYFQGNSAPDKSGLPSDRFSAERTGGSVSTLTIQRTQQEDSAVYLCASSQTLSSYEQYFGPGTRLTVT.

The V call is TRBV29-1, the J call TRBJ2-3, with 7 bases identical to TRBD2. The V segment lost 4 bases and the J segment 1 base; nucleotides outside the gene matches: 5. CDR1 is SQVTM, CDR2 ANQGSEA, per germline. The CDR3 has 14 amino acids. The CDR3 is CSVGTSVGTDTQYF. The CDR3 DNA reads as TGCAGCGTTGGCACTAGCGTCGGCACAGATACGCAGTATTTT.